Below are 15 T cell receptor beta chains sequenced from a single sample in a study of cytomegalovirus exposure and HLA in healthy donors. The PCR employed 60 Vbeta primers together with 13 Jbeta primers. Profiled with immunoSEQ multiplex PCR; TCRdb holds only in-frame clones, not every one. The sample holds about 150,000 clones, 65% to 80% seen once. Sequencing was carried out using PBMCs. Receptors originate from a man aged 35 to 55 in good health and CMV-seropositive.

This chain joins TRBV5-6 and TRBJ2-3; 7 bases line up with TRBD2. The CDR3 totals 15 residues. Germline trimming cut 1 base from V and 4 bases from J; bases unmatched to any gene: 6. The germline V gene has CDR1 SGHDT and CDR2 YYEEEE. CDR3 bases: TGTGCCAGCAGCTTGTCTGCGGGAGAGGCAGATACGCAGTATTTT. This gives the protein CASSLSAGEADTQYF.

The chain uses TRBV13 and TRBJ2-7, with D tentatively TRBD2 (5 bases). V lost 2 bases, J lost 5 bases, and 13 bases lay in between. The CDR3 has 14 amino acids. Germline V gene data show CDR1 as PRHDT and CDR2 as FYEKMQ (reference sequence). Here the CDR3 DNA reads TGTGCCAGCAGCTTACTGGCGGGCGGCGACGAGCAGTACTTC. It specifies CASSLLAGGDEQYF.

The chain recombines TRBV9 with TRBJ2-1, with 7 bases aligning to TRBD2. Germline V gene sequence: CDR1 SGDLS, CDR2 YYNGEE. After removal of 4 bases from V and 0 bases from J, the junction contained 4 bases not matched to a gene. The CDR3 consists of 15 residues. In DNA form, the CDR3 reads TGTGCCAGCAGCCTTCGCGGGGGCTCCTACAATGAGCAGTTCTTC. Amino acid sequence: CASSLRGGSYNEQFF.

This rearrangement joins TRBV21-1 to TRBJ2-1; TRBD2, the D gene given by the table, was not confirmed from the DNA. TRBV21-1 represents a pseudogene. CDR3 length: 22 amino acids. CDR3 region: CASSKWAPSGTIILRTYNEQFF. DNA of the CDR3: TGTGCCAGCAGCAAATGGGCTCCTAGCGGGACCATCATCCTTAGGACCTACAATGAGCAGTTCTTC.

The CDR3 spells CASSLVGPQTEAFF. CDR3 DNA sequence: TGTGCCAGCAGCTTGGTGGGCCCTCAGACTGAAGCTTTCTTT. The rearrangement joins TRBV5-4 to TRBJ1-1; D remains ambiguous. The CDR3 sequence is 14 residues long. Germline assignment: CDR1 SGHNT and CDR2 YYREEE (reference sequence). V was shortened by 0 bases and J by 5 bases, with 11 bases between the two germline ends.

The V gene is TRBV11-2, the J gene TRBJ2-6; D gene uncertain. The CDR3 is 16 residues long. Germline V gene lookup returns CDR1 SGHAT and CDR2 FQNNGV. V gave up 1 base and J gave up 2 bases, with 9 bases separating them. The CDR3 bases are TGTGCCAGCAGCTTAGGGCATGAGGCTGGGGCCAACGTCCTGACTTTC. Amino acid sequence: CASSLGHEAGANVLTF.

The chain has TRBV18 and TRBJ2-5; 10 nucleotides match TRBD2. The length of the CDR3 is 16 residues. J was trimmed by 5 bases and V by 2 bases; bases with no gene match: 8. Germline CDR1 is KGHSH and CDR2 is LQKENI. The CDR3 DNA sequence: TGTGCCAGCTCACCAATTGGAGCGGGAGGGCTTGAGACCCAGTACTTC. This translates into CASSPIGAGGLETQYF.

This clone has only a few counts. The V and J genes are TRBV15 and TRBJ1-1; D is ambiguous. The length of the CDR3 is 15 residues. Between the trimmed V and J ends, which lost 0 bases and 1 base, there was a span of 9 bases. Germline assignment: CDR1 LNHNV and CDR2 YYDKDF (reference sequence). The CDR3 bases are TGTGCCACCAGCAGAGATCGGTCCCGGAACACTGAAGCTTTCTTT. This sequence encodes CATSRDRSRNTEAFF.

The J gene is TRBJ2-1, the V gene TRBV6-6, with 8 bases fitting TRBD2. Germline-derived CDR1 and CDR2 are MNHNY and SVGAGI (reference sequence). The V and J ends lost 6 bases and 2 bases, in that order; junction bases with no gene match: 6. CDR3 size: 15 residues. CDR3 loop: CASSPGTRAYNEQFF. The DNA of the CDR3 is TGTGCCAGCAGCCCCGGGACTAGGGCCTACAATGAGCAGTTCTTC.

A few counts support this clone. An end of the junction does not agree with germline; a read error may underlie this. The chain carries TRBV7-9 and TRBJ1-4; tentative D call: TRBD1 (5 bases). The germline CDR1 and CDR2 sequences are SEHNR and FQNEAQ (reference sequence). CDR3 length: 15 amino acids. CDR3 sequence reads: CSSSLRRDQGEKLFF. CDR3 in DNA: TGTTCCAGCAGCCTTAGGCGAGACCAGGGTGAAAAACTGTTTTTT.

The chain employs TRBV5-4 and TRBJ2-5; 8 nucleotides agree with TRBD2. This CDR3 is built from 18 residues. V shed 2 bases and J 0 bases; nucleotides not matched to a gene: 12. Looked up from germline, CDR1 is SGHNT and CDR2 is YYREEE (reference sequence). The CDR3 DNA follows: TGTGCCAGCAGCTTAGGACTAGCCCGGGGTGCGGACCAAGAGACCCAGTACTTC. It translates to CASSLGLARGADQETQYF.

V and J are TRBV4-3 and TRBJ2-6; 10 positions match TRBD1. CDR3 length: 19 amino acids. The V gene end was trimmed by 0 bases and the J gene end by 2 bases; junction bases not matched to a gene: 7. Germline CDR1 is LGHNA and CDR2 is YSLEER. The CDR3 region is CASSQERGQGRTGANVLTF. CDR3 nucleotide sequence: TGCGCCAGCAGCCAAGAGAGGGGACAGGGGAGGACTGGGGCCAACGTCCTGACTTTC.

The J gene is TRBJ2-1, the V gene TRBV10-3, with TRBD1 matching over 10 bases. Germline CDR1 and CDR2: ENHRY and SYGVKD. V was pared by 6 bases and J by 3 bases, with 2 bases of the junction left unmatched. The CDR3 has 14 residues. The CDR3 nucleotides read TGTGCCATCAGGGGACAGGGGAACTACAATGAGCAGTTCTTC. Its translation: CAIRGQGNYNEQFF.

The chain links TRBV5-6 to TRBJ2-7; 11 bases match TRBD2. The CDR3 totals 14 residues. CDR1 is SGHDT and CDR2 is YYEEEE in the germline V gene. J was trimmed by 2 bases and V by 4 bases; bases with no gene match: 2. The CDR3 bases are TGTGCCAGCAGCGTACTAGCGGGGGCCTACGAGCAGTACTTC. The encoded protein is CASSVLAGAYEQYF. The whole variable domain, remainder taken from reference TRBV5-6 and TRBJ2-7, is DAGVTQSPTHLIKTRGQQVTLRCSPKSGHDTVSWYQQALGQGPQFIFQYYEEEERQRGNFPDRFSGHQFPNYSSELNVNALLLGDSALYLCASSVLAGAYEQYFGPGTRLTVT.

The genes are TRBV18 and TRBJ1-2; the D gene is possibly TRBD1 (6 bases). Trimming took 6 bases from V and 2 from J, leaving 10 bases between them. CDR1 and CDR2 (germline): KGHSH, LQKENI. This CDR3 has 13 residues. CDR3 protein: CASSPDRNYGYTF. The CDR3 nucleotides read TGTGCCAGCTCGCCCGACAGGAACTATGGCTACACCTTC. Supplemented by reference TRBV18 and TRBJ1-2, the full variable domain reads NAGVMQNPRHLVRRRGQEARLRCSPMKGHSHVYWYRQLPEEGLKFMVYLQKENIIDESGMPKERFSAEFPKEGPSILRIQQVVRGDSAAYFCASSPDRNYGYTFGSGTRLTVV.